This T cell receptor (beta chain) was sequenced for a study of T cell responses to AZD1222 COVID-19 vaccine. Regarding the study as a whole: Most donors were white British, females outnumbered males, and clonal diversity was possibly underestimated. Recipients of AZD1222 seropositive at baseline numbered only 5 or 6. In the spike-specific TCR repertoire, nearly half reportedly target unmutated variant regions.

Note on this clone: No antigen is known for it.

Both about-4-week and about-12-week second-dose recipients were combined. Measured with immunoSEQ multiplex PCR; TCRdb has only the in-frame clones, and not every one. The table lists some 99,000 clones, about 90% of them singletons, with roughly 4.4% in the top ten. Trimming removed 4 bases from V and 3 bases from J, with 10 bases in between. This CDR3 spans 13 amino acids. Germline-derived CDR1 and CDR2 are SQVTM and ANQGSEA. The chain couples TRBV29-1 to TRBJ2-1, with D hard to call. The material was peripheral blood, obtained 28 days after the second AZD1222 dose. The receptor comes from an adult who received the AZD1222 COVID-19 vaccine. CDR3 loop: CSVGQEIYNEQFF. CDR3 coding DNA: TGCAGCGTTGGGCAGGAGATCTACAATGAGCAGTTCTTC.